The 15 T cell receptor beta chains below all came from one sample that was sequenced in a study of Ad26.COV2.S vaccination and SARS-CoV-2 variants. Treatment given: 19 received Ad26.COV2.S at low or high dose, single or two shots; about five received placebo; per-sample allocation not given. The samples date from day 63 after the first vaccine or placebo injection. Measured with immunoSEQ multiplex PCR; TCRdb has only the in-frame clones, and not every one. The sample carries 430,000 or so clones, 89% recorded once. This specimen consisted of peripheral blood, obtained in a trial of Ad26.COV2.S vaccine versus placebo. All receptors derive from a person aged 18 to 59 who received the Ad26.COV2.S COVID-19 vaccine or a placebo.

The rearrangement joins TRBV7-9 to TRBJ2-1; D might be TRBD1 (5 bases). Germline lookup yields CDR1 SEHNR and CDR2 FQNEAQ (reference sequence). The CDR3 is 13 amino acids. Trimming removed 1 base at V and 8 bases at J, with 9 bases between. CDR3 in amino acids: CASSLGRADEQFF. The CDR3 DNA follows: TGTGCCAGCAGCTTAGGCAGGGCCGATGAGCAGTTCTTC.

The chain couples TRBV3-1 (or the pseudogene TRBV3-2) to TRBJ2-7; 11 bases fit TRBD2. The junction had 3 bases not matched to a gene; V was cut back by 5 bases and J by 0 bases. Germline CDR1 is LGHDT and CDR2 is YNNKEL (reference sequence). CDR3 length: 15 amino acids. CDR3 DNA: TGTGCCAGCAGCATGGGACTAGCGGACTCCTACGAGCAGTACGTC. It codes for CASSMGLADSYEQYV.

V usage is TRBV23-1 and J usage is TRBJ2-7, with 9 bases that match TRBD2. TRBV23-1 has ORF status, its function being uncertain. Germline trimming cut 2 bases from V and 4 bases from J; bases unmatched to any gene: 24. This CDR3 has 21 residues. The CDR3: CASSQGRCDLSTGTSCYEQYV. The CDR3 bases are TGCGCCAGCAGTCAAGGTAGGTGTGACCTATCAACCGGGACTAGCTGTTACGAGCAGTACGTC.

The CDR3 nucleotides are TGTGCCAGCAGTGTCGGACAGGGGAGAAACACCATATATTTT. Translation gives CASSVGQGRNTIYF. This rearrangement joins TRBV5-4 to TRBJ1-3, with 9 nucleotides matching TRBD1. Germline CDR1 SGHNT, CDR2 YYREEE (reference sequence). This CDR3 region has 14 residues. Trimming at V came to 5 bases and at J to 5 bases, leaving 5 bases not matched to a gene. The full variable domain, in which reference TRBV5-4 and TRBJ1-3 provide the parts outside the CDR3, is ETGVTQSPTHLIKTRGQQVTLRCSSQSGHNTVSWYQQALGQGPQFIFQYYREEENGRGNFPPRFSGLQFPNYSSELNVNALELDDSALYLCASSVGQGRNTIYFGEGSWLTVV.

The V and J genes are TRBV9 and TRBJ2-2, with 13 nucleotides matching TRBD2. Germline assignment: CDR1 SGDLS and CDR2 YYNGEE. The trim removed 4 bases at V and 5 bases at J, leaving 11 bases unmatched. CDR3 size: 18 residues. CDR3 protein: CASSLGTSGAAWTGELFF. CDR3 in DNA: TGTGCCAGCAGCCTCGGGACTAGCGGGGCCGCCTGGACCGGGGAGCTGTTTTTT. Full variable domain (missing parts from reference TRBV9 and TRBJ2-2): DSGVTQTPKHLITATGQRVTLRCSPRSGDLSVYWYQQSLDQGLQFLIQYYNGEERAKGNILERFSAQQFPDLHSELNLSSLELGDSALYFCASSLGTSGAAWTGELFFGEGSRLTVL.

This clone appeared once. The chain recombines TRBV5-1 with TRBJ2-7; 10 positions match TRBD2. The CDR3 consists of 14 residues. CDR1 and CDR2 from the germline V gene are SGHRS and YFSETQ. After removal of 5 bases from V and 1 base from J, the junction contained 3 bases not matched to a gene. In nucleotides, the CDR3 is TGCGCCAGCAGGCCACTAGCGGGATCCTACGAGCAGTACTTC. It encodes CASRPLAGSYEQYF.

This chain links TRBV4-2 with TRBJ2-7; D might be TRBD1 (5 bases). CDR3 length: 16 residues. Germline V gene lookup returns CDR1 LGHNA and CDR2 YNFKEQ. V gave up 4 bases and J gave up 2 bases, with 18 bases separating them. The CDR3 here is CASSPQTSQGAYEQYF. The DNA of the CDR3 is TGTGCCAGCAGCCCCCAGACTTCTCAAGGGGCCTACGAGCAGTACTTC.

The rearrangement uses TRBV15 and TRBJ1-5; no reliable D call. The CDR3 extends over 12 amino acids. Germline CDR1 is LNHNV and CDR2 is YYDKDF (reference sequence). Trimming shortened V by 4 bases and J by 0 bases, and 1 base separated the two germline ends. CDR3 coding DNA: TGTGCCACCAGCAATAGCAATCAGCCCCAGCATTTT. This sequence encodes CATSNSNQPQHF.

The rearrangement links TRBV11-3 to TRBJ2-5; D may be TRBD2 (6 bases). Germline V gene lookup returns CDR1 SGHNT and CDR2 YENEEA. This CDR3 region has 12 residues. V was pared by 7 bases and J by 5 bases, with 11 bases between. The CDR3 sequence: CASTGVGETQYF. CDR3 DNA sequence: TGTGCCAGCACGGGGGTGGGGGAGACCCAGTACTTC.

The rearrangement joins TRBV10-1 to TRBJ1-6, with D tentatively TRBD1 (5 bases). The CDR3 contains 16 residues. Trimming took off 8 bases at V and 9 bases at J, with 23 bases between the two ends. CDR1 WNHNN and CDR2 SYGVQD come from the germline V gene (reference sequence). The CDR3 protein is CASHPQPGGSRSPLHF. DNA for the CDR3: TGCGCCAGCCACCCGCAGCCGGGGGGATCTCGTTCACCCCTCCACTTT.

The gene calls are TRBV6-6 and TRBJ1-1, with D hard to call. V lost 4 bases and J 0 bases, leaving 6 bases between the germline ends. The CDR3 consists of 13 residues. Germline V gene lookup returns CDR1 MNHNY and CDR2 SVGAGI (reference sequence). The CDR3, as DNA: TGTGCCAGCAGTTTGGAGGTGAACACTGAAGCTTTCTTT. It translates to CASSLEVNTEAFF.

The V and J genes are TRBV15 and TRBJ1-5; TRBD1 might be the D (6 bases). Germline CDR1 is LNHNV and CDR2 is YYDKDF (reference sequence). The CDR3 has 17 amino acids. V lost 3 bases and J lost 6, with 21 bases in between. CDR3 loop: CATSSDRAGVVGQPQHF. The CDR3 region has the DNA TGTGCCACCAGCAGCGATCGGGCAGGGGTTGTGGGTCAGCCCCAGCATTTT.

The chain links TRBV6-2 or TRBV6-3 to TRBJ2-7; D tentatively fits TRBD1 or TRBD2 (5 bases each). The CDR3 loop spans 17 amino acids. Germline V gives CDR1 MNHEY, CDR2 SVGEGT. V was trimmed by 1 base and J by 2 bases, leaving 18 bases between them. The CDR3 is CASSYLGRTPRTYEQYF. CDR3 nucleotide sequence: TGTGCCAGCAGTTACTTGGGACGGACACCCCGGACCTACGAGCAGTACTTC.

The V gene is TRBV10-3, the J gene TRBJ1-4; TRBD1 matches at 7 bases. Germline CDR1 ENHRY, CDR2 SYGVKD. The CDR3 extends over 15 amino acids. V lost 4 bases and J lost 2; bases outside the gene matches: 4. CDR3 nucleotides: TGTGCCATCAGTGTGGAGACAGGGACTAATGAAAAACTGTTTTTT. It codes for CAISVETGTNEKLFF.

J is TRBJ2-5 and V is TRBV19; possible D gene TRBD2, 5 bases. Germline-derived CDR1 and CDR2 are LNHDA and SQIVND (reference sequence). V was clipped by 5 bases and J by 4 bases, with 17 bases between them. The CDR3 sequence is 15 residues long. The chain's CDR3 is CASSPGLRFPETQYF. The CDR3 nucleotides are TGTGCCAGTAGTCCTGGACTCAGGTTCCCAGAGACCCAGTACTTC.